Shown below are 4 T cell receptor beta chains from a single sample sequenced in a study of Tregs in tolerant kidney transplant recipients. The repertoire was sequenced with immunoSEQ multiplex PCR; TCRdb's copy has only in-frame clones and lacks some. The table includes roughly 46,000 clones, 91% detected once. Sequenced input: Tregs from blood. The origin of the receptors is a human donor in good health.

The chain employs TRBV5-1 and TRBJ1-1; no clear D. In germline, CDR1 is SGHRS, CDR2 YFSETQ. V lost 0 bases and J lost 1, with 4 bases in between. The CDR3 spans 13 residues. This CDR3 reads CASSLAGNTEAFF. In DNA, the CDR3 is TGCGCCAGCAGCTTGGCGGGGAACACTGAAGCTTTCTTT.

The chain links TRBV25-1 to TRBJ2-1, with unresolved D. V shed 6 bases and J shed 7 bases, with 7 bases lying between them. CDR1 is MGHDK and CDR2 is SYGVNS in the germline V gene. CDR3 size: 11 residues. CDR3 in DNA: TGTGCCAGCAGCCCCTTTAATGAGCAGTTCTTC. Translation: CASSPFNEQFF.

The J gene is TRBJ1-1, the V gene TRBV27, with a possible D match to TRBD1 (6 bases). The CDR3 loop spans 14 amino acids. V dropped 2 bases and J dropped 5 bases, with 12 bases sitting between them. The germline V gene has CDR1 MNHEY and CDR2 SMNVEV (reference sequence). CDR3 coding DNA: TGTGCCAGCAGTTTAAGGGGGGAAGGTACTGAAGCTTTCTTT. Protein: CASSLRGEGTEAFF.

The chain carries TRBV7-9 and TRBJ2-2, with 7 bases lining up with TRBD1. Trimming removed 5 bases from V and 5 bases from J; junction bases left unmatched: 11. This CDR3 is 16 amino acids long. Germline lookup yields CDR1 SEHNR and CDR2 FQNEAQ (reference sequence). The CDR3 bases are TGTGCCAGCAGCCTCCCGGACAGGTTGAGGACCGGGGAGCTGTTTTTT. As protein: CASSLPDRLRTGELFF.